The 21 T cell receptor beta chains presented below share a single source sample, sequenced in a study of neurological immune-mediated disorders. MiXCR, run by TCRdb on the 5' RACE reads, gives a single entry per CDR3 protein. The data hold fewer than 50,000 distinct CDR3 sequences, with 14% observed a single time. Source material: CD4+ T cells from blood. The receptors here all came from a woman aged 55 to 70 with HTLV-1-associated myelopathy (HAM/TSP).

This clonotype was detected many times. The CDR3 coding sequence is TGTGCCAGCACCCAATCACGGGACCAACTCTTCAACGACTACGAGCAGTACTTC. Residues: CASTQSRDQLFNDYEQYF. The chain employs TRBV5-6 and TRBJ2-7; either TRBD1 or TRBD2 may fit D (5 bases each). This CDR3 has 18 amino acids. Germline assignment: CDR1 SGHDT and CDR2 YYEEEE. Between the trimmed V and J ends, which lost 6 bases and 3 bases, there was a span of 28 bases.

This clonotype was seen ten or more times. For the CDR3, the DNA is TGTGCCAGCTATCGACAGGGCATGAACACTGAAGCTTTCTTT. Residues: CASYRQGMNTEAFF. The rearrangement uses TRBV18 and TRBJ1-1, with 7 positions matching TRBD1. Unmatched junction bases numbered 5, after V lost 7 bases and J lost 0 bases. CDR3 length equals 14 residues. The germline gives CDR1 KGHSH, CDR2 LQKENI.

This clonotype has at least ten counts. J is TRBJ2-7 and V is TRBV10-3; D is unclear. The CDR3 extends over 16 amino acids. Germline lookup yields CDR1 ENHRY and CDR2 SYGVKD. Trimming shortened V by 2 bases and J by 0 bases, and 14 bases separated the two germline ends. The CDR3 loop reads CAISEPQARSSYEQYF. The CDR3 nucleotides read TGTGCCATCAGTGAGCCCCAGGCCCGTAGCTCCTACGAGCAGTACTTC.

This clonotype has a count of ten or more. The V gene is TRBV12-3 or TRBV12-4, the J gene TRBJ2-5, with D unclear. This CDR3 has 13 amino acids. Deletions cut 3 bases from V and 1 base from J, with 6 bases between. CDR3 residues: CASSFMGQETQYF. CDR3 DNA: TGTGCCAGCAGTTTCATGGGCCAAGAGACCCAGTACTTC.

In its sample, this clonotype was seen many times. The chain employs TRBV20-1 and TRBJ1-4, with 8 bases matching TRBD1. The germline gives CDR1 DFQATT, CDR2 SNEGSKA (reference sequence). The CDR3 is made up of 17 amino acids. The ends lost 6 bases at V and 0 bases at J; junction bases unmatched: 12. The DNA of the CDR3 is TGCAGTGCCAGGACAGGGTATAGGTTCTCAACTAATGAAAAACTGTTTTTT. This encodes CSARTGYRFSTNEKLFF.

This clonotype showed up many times. This sequence joins TRBV20-1 and TRBJ1-2, with 9 bases matching TRBD1. Losses at the gene ends were 3 bases for V and 0 bases for J; bases not matched to a gene: 8. This CDR3 spans 16 amino acids. Germline CDR1 DFQATT, CDR2 SNEGSKA (reference sequence). This CDR3 is CSASRQGGSANYGYTF. DNA for the CDR3: TGCAGTGCTAGCCGACAGGGGGGGTCAGCTAACTATGGCTACACCTTC.

A word on this clonotype: The conserved phenylalanine or tryptophan normally closing the CDR3 is absent here, so this likely arose from a read error. This rearrangement joins TRBV5-1 to TRBJ2-7; D is perhaps TRBD1 (6 bases). V was trimmed by 4 bases and J by 0 bases, leaving 11 bases between them. This CDR3 has 14 amino acids. The V gene's germline CDR1 is SGHRS and CDR2 YFSETQ. DNA of the CDR3: TGCGCCAGCAGCCTGGGGGACACCTCCTACGAGCAGTACCTC. Protein sequence: CASSLGDTSYEQYL.

This clonotype appeared many times. This chain uses TRBV20-1 with TRBJ2-1; 10 bases fit TRBD1. Trimming took 5 bases from V and 0 from J; bases not matched to a gene: 13. The germline V gene encodes CDR1 DFQATT and CDR2 SNEGSKA (reference sequence). The CDR3 spans 18 residues. The CDR3 spells CSAARDRGPFSSYNEQFF. DNA of the CDR3: TGCAGTGCTGCCCGGGACAGGGGCCCCTTTAGCTCCTACAATGAGCAGTTCTTC.

This clonotype was seen at least ten times. J is TRBJ1-6 and V is TRBV19, with unresolved D. The V end lost 0 bases, the J end lost 7 bases, and 10 bases lay between the germline ends. The CDR3 is 15 amino acids. Germline CDR1 is LNHDA and CDR2 is SQIVND (reference sequence). CDR3 in amino acids: CASSIDQGPNSPLHF. As DNA, the CDR3 is TGTGCCAGTAGTATAGATCAAGGCCCGAATTCACCCCTCCACTTT.

This clonotype came up many times. J is TRBJ1-2 and V is TRBV5-1; D is unclear. The V and J ends lost 4 bases and 4 bases respectively, with 14 bases between them. Germline V lookup: CDR1 SGHRS, CDR2 YFSETQ. CDR3 length: 14 amino acids. The CDR3 DNA reads TGCGCCAGCAGCAGTCTCGGCGGAACCTATGGCTACACCTTC. It translates to CASSSLGGTYGYTF.

This clonotype was observed many times. This sequence joins TRBV20-1 and TRBJ2-3; D gene uncertain. Between the trimmed V and J ends, which lost 4 bases and 3 bases, there was a span of 20 bases. Germline V CDR1 and CDR2: DFQATT, SNEGSKA (reference sequence). This CDR3 has 16 residues. CDR3 bases: TGCAGTGCTACCGTGATGCGGACCGGTTGGACAGATACGCAGTATTTT. Its protein product is CSATVMRTGWTDTQYF.

This clonotype was recorded at least ten times. The V call is TRBV6-6, the J call TRBJ2-6, with D perhaps TRBD1 (5 bases). The CDR3 length is 15 residues. Deletions cut 4 bases from V and 2 bases from J, with 9 bases between. Germline V gene data show CDR1 as MNHNY and CDR2 as SVGAGI (reference sequence). CDR3: CASSFDSPGANVLTF. The CDR3 bases are TGTGCCAGCAGTTTCGACAGCCCTGGGGCCAACGTCCTGACTTTC.

The V call is TRBV20-1, the J call TRBJ2-1, with 9 bases fitting TRBD1. Germline trimming cut 6 bases from V and 3 bases from J; bases unmatched to any gene: 3. The CDR3 covers 13 residues. Looked up from germline, CDR1 is DFQATT and CDR2 is SNEGSKA (reference sequence). CDR3 bases: TGCAGTGCCGGACAGGGGTACTACAATGAGCAGTTCTTC. The encoded protein is CSAGQGYYNEQFF.

This clonotype was seen at least ten times. The chain is built from TRBV6-5 and TRBJ2-7; 9 bases agree with TRBD1. The V and J ends lost 5 bases and 3 bases, in that order; junction bases with no gene match: 5. The V gene's germline CDR1 is MNHEY and CDR2 SVGAGI. This CDR3 spans 14 amino acids. CDR3 nucleotide sequence: TGTGCCAGCAGTCCGGACAGGGGATTCTACGAGCAGTACTTC. It codes for CASSPDRGFYEQYF.

This clonotype appeared many times. This sequence joins TRBV12-3 or TRBV12-4 and TRBJ1-2; D is possibly TRBD1 (6 bases). V lost 7 bases and J 0 bases, leaving 12 bases between the germline ends. The CDR3 consists of 14 residues. This CDR3 is CASTKDRTNYGYTF. The CDR3 region has the DNA TGTGCCAGCACCAAGGACAGAACTAACTATGGCTACACCTTC.

This clonotype was found many times. This sequence joins TRBV25-1 and TRBJ2-1; D gene ambiguous. Germline values: CDR1 MGHDK, CDR2 SYGVNS. CDR3 size: 14 residues. Trimming took off 6 bases at V and 2 bases at J, with 11 bases between the two ends. CDR3 sequence: CASSRGSTYNEQFF. Here the CDR3 DNA reads TGTGCCAGCAGCAGAGGATCGACCTACAATGAGCAGTTCTTC.

V gene TRBV20-1 combines with J gene TRBJ2-1, with a weak D call TRBD2 (5 bases). Trimming stripped 6 bases from V and 4 bases from J, with 16 bases between. CDR3 length equals 14 residues. In germline, CDR1 is DFQATT, CDR2 SNEGSKA (reference sequence). For the CDR3, the DNA is TGCAGTGCGTACGATGGGGAGCGGTACAATGAGCAGTTCTTC. Residues: CSAYDGERYNEQFF.

This clonotype occurred many times. This sequence joins TRBV20-1 and TRBJ2-3; D is unresolved. V was trimmed by 1 base and J by 3 bases, leaving 14 bases between them. Germline values: CDR1 DFQATT, CDR2 SNEGSKA (reference sequence). The CDR3 length is 15 residues. The CDR3 loop is CSARAPGSRTDTQYF. The CDR3 DNA is TGCAGTGCTAGAGCCCCTGGTAGCCGAACAGATACGCAGTATTTT.

This clonotype came up many times. The V call is TRBV25-1, the J call TRBJ1-1; D is uncertain. V was trimmed by 3 bases and J by 11 bases, leaving 13 bases between them. CDR1 and CDR2 (germline): MGHDK, SYGVNS. There are 12 residues in the CDR3. CDR3 protein: CASSDPVRGAFF. In nucleotides, the CDR3 is TGTGCCAGCAGTGATCCCGTGCGGGGTGCTTTCTTT.

This clonotype appeared many times. V usage is TRBV5-1 and J usage is TRBJ2-3; D remains unclear. Per the germline V gene, CDR1 is SGHRS and CDR2 is YFSETQ. This CDR3 region has 13 residues. V was shortened by 0 bases and J by 5 bases, with 7 bases between the two germline ends. The CDR3 is CASSLDDGDTQYF. The CDR3 DNA sequence: TGCGCCAGCAGCTTGGACGATGGAGATACGCAGTATTTT.

This clonotype was seen many times. The chain joins TRBV4-1 to TRBJ2-7, with D perhaps being TRBD1 or TRBD2 (5 bases each). This CDR3 is 14 amino acids long. The V and J ends lost 2 bases and 2 bases respectively, with 10 bases between them. Germline V CDR1 and CDR2: MGHRA, YSYEKL. In nucleotides, the CDR3 is TGCGCCAGCAGCCAACGGGACGGACCCTACGAGCAGTACTTC. This translates into CASSQRDGPYEQYF.